The 26 T cell receptor beta chains presented below share a single source sample, sequenced in a study of blood T cells in healthy people across ages. A sample-barcoded 5' primer and a J-beta primer mix were used in a second PCR of about 7 to 12 cycles. TCRdb passed the 5' RACE reads through MiXCR, listing each CDR3 protein once. The sample records just under 900,000 distinct CDR3 sequences, around 26% being singletons. Sequenced sample: blood. Every receptor here comes from a woman of 80 years or more in good health.

J is TRBJ1-4 and V is TRBV15, with 8 bases identical to TRBD1. The trim removed 0 bases at V and 0 bases at J, leaving 0 bases unmatched. The CDR3 is made up of 16 amino acids. In germline, CDR1 is LNHNV, CDR2 YYDKDF (reference sequence). CDR3 protein: CATSRETGATNEKLFF. For the CDR3, the DNA is TGTGCCACCAGCAGAGAGACAGGGGCAACTAATGAAAAACTGTTTTTT.

In this sample, this clonotype turned up a few times. The chain joins TRBV20-1 to TRBJ1-5; D is possibly TRBD1 (6 bases). CDR3 size: 12 residues. Germline loops: CDR1 DFQATT, CDR2 SNEGSKA (reference sequence). The CDR3 DNA reads TGCAGCACAGGGTTTCGGGGACAGCCCCAGCATTTT. Translated, it gives CSTGFRGQPQHF.

This CDR3 reads CASSLDGTLAKNIQYF. The CDR3 DNA reads TGTGCCAGCAGCTTAGACGGGACCTTAGCCAAAAACATTCAGTACTTC. This rearrangement joins TRBV7-9 to TRBJ2-4, with D perhaps given as TRBD1 or TRBD2 (5 bases each). The CDR3 is 16 amino acids. Looked up from germline, CDR1 is SEHNR and CDR2 is FQNEAQ (reference sequence). The V and J ends lost 1 base and 0 bases respectively, with 10 bases between them.

Worth noting for this clonotype: One end of the junction varies from germline; a read error may be responsible. The chain joins TRBV20-1 to TRBJ2-5; TRBD2 agrees at 11 bases. CDR1 and CDR2 from the germline V gene are DFQATT and SNEGSKA (reference sequence). The CDR3 consists of 14 residues. In DNA form, the CDR3 reads TGCGGTGCTAGACTAGCGGGACCCCAAGAGACCCAGTACTTC. Translation gives CGARLAGPQETQYF.

This clonotype has ten or more counts. V is TRBV27 and J is TRBJ1-1; TRBD1 is a possible D gene (5 bases). This CDR3 contains 14 residues. V lost 2 bases to trimming and J lost 1 base, with 8 bases between them. CDR1 MNHEY and CDR2 SMNVEV come from the germline V gene (reference sequence). The CDR3: CASSLRGENTEAFF. The CDR3 nucleotides read TGTGCCAGCAGTTTAAGAGGGGAGAACACTGAAGCTTTCTTT.

The genes are TRBV7-6 and TRBJ1-2; D is unresolved. The CDR3 extends over 12 amino acids. Germline values: CDR1 SGHVS, CDR2 FNYEAQ. Between the trimmed V and J ends, which lost 6 bases and 8 bases, there was a span of 13 bases. The CDR3 bases are TGTGCCAGCAGTCATCCGCGGGGAGGCTACACCTTC. Residues: CASSHPRGGYTF.

The sample holds a few counts of this clonotype. An end of the junction differs from the germline gene, which may be a read error. The gene calls are TRBV27 and TRBJ1-5, with D possibly being TRBD1 (5 bases). Germline-derived CDR1 and CDR2 are MNHEY and SMNVEV (reference sequence). The CDR3 runs to 13 residues. CDR3 nucleotide sequence: TGTGCCAGGAGTTTAGAGGGACATCAGCCCCAGCATTTT. The encoded protein is CARSLEGHQPQHF.

Comments on this clonotype: A much larger clone differs from this one at a single base, so this may be a read error. This chain uses TRBV10-2 with TRBJ2-5, with a possible D match to TRBD2 (5 bases). CDR1 is WSHSY and CDR2 is SAAADI in the germline V gene. The CDR3 extends over 14 amino acids. The CDR3 region is CASREWRVGETQYF. The CDR3, as DNA: TGCGCCAGCAGGGAGTGGCGGGTGGGGGAGACCCAGTACTTC.

V gene TRBV6-6 combines with J gene TRBJ2-1, with D perhaps TRBD1 (6 bases). The V end lost 6 bases, the J end lost 2 bases, and 14 bases lay between the germline ends. The CDR3 consists of 15 residues. Germline loops: CDR1 MNHNY, CDR2 SVGAGI (reference sequence). The CDR3 DNA reads TGTGCCAGCAGCGATCACGGACAGCCCTACAATGAGCAGTTCTTC. Amino acid sequence: CASSDHGQPYNEQFF.

This clonotype was seen a handful of times. The rearrangement joins TRBV12-3 or TRBV12-4 to TRBJ1-2; D is undetermined. This CDR3 comprises 15 residues. V was clipped by 5 bases and J by 8 bases, with 21 bases between them. CDR3 sequence reads: CASSDPAGLGYGYTF. The CDR3 nucleotides are TGTGCCAGCAGTGACCCAGCCGGTTTGGGGTACGGCTACACCTTC.

This clonotype has ten or more counts. The genes are TRBV18 and TRBJ2-5; D is unclear. Germline CDR1 is KGHSH and CDR2 is LQKENI. The CDR3 is 14 amino acids. The V and J ends lost 6 bases and 0 bases respectively, with 11 bases between them. The CDR3 here is CASSPQWDQETQYF. The DNA for the CDR3 is TGTGCCAGCTCCCCCCAGTGGGACCAAGAGACCCAGTACTTC. Full variable domain (rest looked up from reference TRBV18 and TRBJ2-5): NAGVMQNPRHLVRRRGQEARLRCSPMKGHSHVYWYRQLPEEGLKFMVYLQKENIIDESGMPKERFSAEFPKEGPSILRIQQVVRGDSAAYFCASSPQWDQETQYFGPGTRLLVL.

A word on this clonotype: A much larger clone is a single base away; this may be a read error. This sequence joins TRBV12-3 or TRBV12-4 and TRBJ1-2; 8 nucleotides match TRBD1. This CDR3 has 14 residues. The chain's CDR3 is CASSFQGANYGCTF. As DNA, the CDR3 is TGTGCCAGCAGTTTCCAGGGGGCTAACTATGGCTGCACCTTC.

The V call is TRBV5-1, the J call TRBJ2-1, with D perhaps TRBD1 (6 bases). Germline values: CDR1 SGHRS, CDR2 YFSETQ. Trimming left V 0 bases short and J 0 bases short, with 10 bases between. This CDR3 spans 16 amino acids. CDR3 loop: CASSLVSQGSYNEQFF. CDR3 sequence (DNA): TGCGCCAGCAGCTTGGTCTCACAGGGCTCCTACAATGAGCAGTTCTTC. The complete variable domain, with remaining parts taken from reference TRBV5-1 and TRBJ2-1, reads KAGVTQTPRYLIKTRGQQVTLSCSPISGHRSVSWYQQTPGQGLQFLFEYFSETQRNKGNFPGRFSGRQFSNSRSEMNVSTLELGDSALYLCASSLVSQGSYNEQFFGPGTRLTVL.

This sequence joins TRBV12-3 or TRBV12-4 and TRBJ2-3; 7 positions match TRBD1. V lost 6 bases to trimming and J lost 2 bases; unmatched junction nucleotides: 17. The CDR3 has 18 amino acids. The CDR3 loop is CASSPGQRANSNTDTQYF. In DNA, the CDR3 is TGTGCCAGCAGCCCGGGACAGAGGGCTAACTCCAACACAGATACGCAGTATTTT.

This clonotype was seen more than once but under ten times. The chain links TRBV4-2 to TRBJ1-2, with D perhaps matching TRBD1 (5 bases). The CDR3 contains 15 residues. Trimming stripped 0 bases from V and 9 bases from J, with 17 bases between. Per the germline V gene, CDR1 is LGHNA and CDR2 is YNFKEQ. The CDR3 loop reads CASSQDRFPDICYTF. The CDR3 bases are TGTGCCAGCAGCCAAGATAGGTTCCCGGACATTTGCTACACCTTC.

This clonotype has ten or more counts. Here the CDR3 reads CARSCNKGQGVYEQYF. In DNA, the CDR3 is TGTGCCAGAAGTTGTAATAAGGGACAGGGAGTCTACGAGCAGTACTTC. The chain combines TRBV5-3 with TRBJ2-7; TRBD1 matches at 9 bases. TRBV5-3 is given ORF status, its function remaining uncertain. J was trimmed by 3 bases and V by 5 bases; bases with no gene match: 12. The CDR3 totals 16 residues.

This clonotype was recorded at least ten times. V usage is TRBV27 and J usage is TRBJ2-7; TRBD1 matches 8 bases. Germline V gives CDR1 MNHEY, CDR2 SMNVEV (reference sequence). CDR3 length: 16 residues. After removal of 3 bases from V and 5 bases from J, the junction contained 12 bases not matched to a gene. CDR3 sequence: CASSLTVGQGINEQYF. In DNA, the CDR3 is TGTGCCAGCAGTTTGACGGTTGGACAGGGTATCAACGAGCAGTACTTC.

This clonotype was observed a few times. The chain joins TRBV20-1 to TRBJ1-5; TRBD1 might be the D (6 bases). This CDR3 comprises 15 residues. V lost 0 bases, J lost 6 bases, and 15 bases lay in between. In germline, CDR1 is DFQATT, CDR2 SNEGSKA (reference sequence). CDR3 region: CSARDGTRGGQPQHF. CDR3 nucleotide sequence: TGCAGTGCTAGAGATGGGACCAGGGGTGGTCAGCCCCAGCATTTT.

This clonotype was seen many times. The chain has TRBV7-2 and TRBJ2-3; the match to TRBD2 covers 7 bases. This CDR3 is built from 15 residues. The V gene end was trimmed by 3 bases and the J gene end by 2 bases; junction bases not matched to a gene: 5. Per the germline V gene, CDR1 is SGHTA and CDR2 is FQGNSA. Here the CDR3 DNA reads TGTGCCAGCAGCTTGGGAGGGCGGCTCACAGATACGCAGTATTTT. This gives the protein CASSLGGRLTDTQYF.

Comments on this clonotype: The conserved phenylalanine or tryptophan is not found at the CDR3 terminus, so this likely reflects a read error. V usage is TRBV5-1 and J usage is TRBJ2-5, with D hard to call. V lost 0 bases to trimming and J lost 0 bases, with 12 bases between them. The CDR3 length is 16 residues. Germline CDR1 is SGHRS and CDR2 is YFSETQ. For the CDR3, the DNA is TGCGCCAGCAGCTTGGGTCTTCTGCTGTACCAAGAGACCCAGTACAAC. Translating it yields CASSLGLLLYQETQYN.

A remark on this clonotype: A much larger clonotype is one base distant, so this may be a read error. The chain has TRBV29-1 and TRBJ2-1; tentatively, D is TRBD1 (6 bases). The DNA end lines up better with TRBJ2-7; the J call may be wrong. CDR1 and CDR2 (germline): SQVTM, ANQGSEA. This CDR3 comprises 15 residues. CDR3 loop: CSADPDRSTYNEQYF. The CDR3 nucleotides are TGCAGCGCCGACCCCGACAGGTCAACCTACAATGAGCAGTACTTC.

This clonotype showed up just once. This sequence joins TRBV7-3 and TRBJ1-1, with 8 bases identical to TRBD1. J gave up 7 bases and V 4 bases, and 5 bases lay outside the gene matches. CDR1 and CDR2 from the germline V gene are SGHTA and FQGTGA. There are 13 residues in the CDR3. The CDR3, as DNA: TGTGCCAGCAGCTCGACAGGGGTCAGTGAAGCTTTCTTT. Protein product: CASSSTGVSEAFF. Full variable domain (rest looked up from reference TRBV7-3 and TRBJ1-1): GAGVSQTPSNKVTEKGKYVELRCDPISGHTALYWYRQSLGQGPEFLIYFQGTGAADDSGLPNDRFFAVRPEGSVSTLKIQRTERGDSAVYLCASSSTGVSEAFFGQGTRLTVV.

This clonotype was picked up one time. This may be a read error: a much more frequent sequence differs by one nucleotide. This chain links TRBV18 with TRBJ2-4, with no clear D. The tail of the sequence fits TRBJ2-7 better, so the J call may be wrong. This CDR3 comprises 14 residues. CDR1 KGHSH and CDR2 LQKENI come from the germline V gene. CDR3 DNA sequence: TGTGCCAGCCCACCACCGGGCCCAACCTACGAGCAGTACTTC. It translates to CASPPPGPTYEQYF.

The chain is built from TRBV2 and TRBJ2-7; D is undetermined. The germline gives CDR1 SNHLY, CDR2 FYNNEI. Trimming stripped 2 bases from V and 0 bases from J, with 17 bases between. The CDR3 is 17 residues long. The DNA for the CDR3 is TGTGCCAGCAGTGAATTCTCTCCAGTGACGAGCTCCTACGAGCAGTACTTC. This sequence encodes CASSEFSPVTSSYEQYF.

The V and J genes are TRBV2 and TRBJ1-5; 8 nucleotides line up with TRBD1. The CDR3 has 18 amino acids. CDR1 is SNHLY and CDR2 is FYNNEI in the germline V gene. V dropped 5 bases and J dropped 4; count of bases not matched to a gene: 16. Here the CDR3 reads CASSPLRAGGVGNQPQHF. The CDR3 nucleotides are TGTGCCAGCAGTCCCCTGAGGGCAGGGGGCGTTGGGAATCAGCCCCAGCATTTT.

Note on this clonotype: The CDR3 end shows no conserved phenylalanine or tryptophan, and so a read error is likely. The CDR3 bases are TGCAGTGCTAGAGACCCTGGCAGGGAGGGCAATGAGCAGTTCATC. Its protein is CSARDPGREGNEQFI. The chain links TRBV20-1 to TRBJ2-1; 7 bases align to TRBD2. From germline, CDR1 is DFQATT and CDR2 SNEGSKA (reference sequence). This CDR3 is built from 15 residues. The V gene end was trimmed by 0 bases and the J gene end by 6 bases; junction bases not matched to a gene: 8.